The 13 T cell receptor beta chains listed next were all sequenced from one sample in a study of PD-1 blockade in classical Hodgkin lymphoma. The protocol was immunoSEQ multiplex PCR, while the TCRdb copy is restricted to in-frame clones and leaves out a portion. The sample holds 66,000 or so clones; over 70% are singletons and the top ten take just over 9%. Exposure to brentuximab vedotin varied, and each patient had relapsed following autologous stem cell transplantation. Sequences were derived from peripheral blood mononuclear cells (PBMCs), sampled before the second cycle of nivolumab. These receptors all stem from a human donor with classical Hodgkin lymphoma.

This clone occurred a few times. The CDR3 loop is CASSSRDSTPDEQFF. CDR3 coding DNA: TGTGCCAGCAGCTCCCGGGACTCCACTCCCGATGAGCAGTTCTTC. This rearrangement joins TRBV11-3 to TRBJ2-1; perhaps TRBD2 as D (6 bases). The V end was cut by 4 bases, the J end by 8 bases, with 18 bases between. Germline V gene lookup returns CDR1 SGHNT and CDR2 YENEEA. The CDR3 has 15 amino acids.

This chain links TRBV6-1 with TRBJ1-5, with a tentative D call TRBD1 (5 bases). V was cut by 5 bases and J by 0 bases, with 11 bases left in between. This CDR3 contains 15 residues. Germline values: CDR1 MNHNS, CDR2 SASEGT. CDR3 nucleotides: TGTGCCAGCAGTCCAGGACATTATAGCAATCAGCCCCAGCATTTT. This gives the protein CASSPGHYSNQPQHF.

This chain joins TRBV7-8 and TRBJ1-5, with D possibly being TRBD1 (5 bases). This CDR3 is 19 amino acids long. Germline assignment: CDR1 SGHVS and CDR2 FQNEAQ. The V gene lost 5 bases and the J gene lost 2 bases, with 25 bases spanning the gap. For the CDR3, the DNA is TGTGCCAGCAGCCTCCCCGTAGAGCGGGGGTCGGTGGGCAATCAGCCCCAGCATTTT. This encodes CASSLPVERGSVGNQPQHF.

The chain has TRBV6-1 and TRBJ1-2; D remains ambiguous. The V end lost 0 bases, the J end lost 1 base, and 9 bases lay between the germline ends. Germline values: CDR1 MNHNS, CDR2 SASEGT. The CDR3 extends over 15 amino acids. This CDR3 reads CASSEALGFNYGYTF. Here the CDR3 DNA reads TGTGCCAGCAGTGAAGCTTTGGGGTTTAACTATGGCTACACCTTC.

This sequence joins TRBV7-6 and TRBJ1-1; possible D gene TRBD1, 6 bases. This CDR3 is 14 amino acids long. Germline assignment: CDR1 SGHVS and CDR2 FNYEAQ. The V end was cut by 0 bases, the J end by 1 base, with 6 bases between. CDR3 amino acids: CASSLAQGNTEAFF. The CDR3 region has the DNA TGTGCCAGCAGCTTAGCACAGGGGAACACTGAAGCTTTCTTT.

In this sample, this clone turned up a few times. This chain joins TRBV6-6 and TRBJ1-3, with D possibly matching TRBD1 (5 bases). The CDR3 runs 16 residues. V dropped 5 bases and J dropped 0 bases, with 14 bases sitting between them. Germline CDR1 MNHNY, CDR2 SVGAGI (reference sequence). CDR3 sequence reads: CASSSPPGPSGNTIYF. CDR3 in DNA: TGTGCCAGCAGTAGTCCCCCGGGGCCCTCTGGAAACACCATATATTTT.

This sequence joins TRBV5-1 and TRBJ2-7; D unresolved. The CDR3 totals 11 residues. Between the trimmed V and J ends, which lost 5 bases and 2 bases, there was a span of 5 bases. Germline V lookup: CDR1 SGHRS, CDR2 YFSETQ. The CDR3 nucleotides are TGCGCCAGCAGGGACGCCTACGAGCAGTACTTC. Protein product: CASRDAYEQYF.

A few counts support this clone. This chain uses TRBV27 with TRBJ1-2; D is perhaps TRBD1 (5 bases). Trimming cost V 2 bases and J 4 bases, with 20 bases left between them. There are 17 residues in the CDR3. CDR1 is MNHEY and CDR2 is SMNVEV in the germline V gene (reference sequence). The CDR3 DNA is TGTGCCAGCAGTTTAGGGGGGACGGTCCCCTATAGCTATGGCTACACCTTC. It is translated as CASSLGGTVPYSYGYTF.

The rearrangement uses TRBV18 and TRBJ2-7, with D tentatively TRBD1 (6 bases). Germline CDR1 and CDR2: KGHSH and LQKENI. There are 16 residues in the CDR3. V lost 2 bases and J lost 5, with 19 bases in between. Here the CDR3 reads CASSPADGTGSHEQYF. Here the CDR3 DNA reads TGTGCCAGCTCACCAGCGGATGGAACAGGGTCCCACGAGCAGTACTTC. The full variable domain, rest sourced from reference TRBV18 and TRBJ2-7, is NAGVMQNPRHLVRRRGQEARLRCSPMKGHSHVYWYRQLPEEGLKFMVYLQKENIIDESGMPKERFSAEFPKEGPSILRIQQVVRGDSAAYFCASSPADGTGSHEQYFGPGTRLTVT.

This clone has just a few counts. The V and J genes are TRBV28 and TRBJ2-1; 8 bases agree with TRBD2. The germline CDR1 and CDR2 sequences are MDHEN and SYDVKM. The CDR3 runs to 16 residues. V dropped 6 bases and J dropped 2; count of bases not matched to a gene: 9. The CDR3 DNA follows: TGTGCCAGCAGCTTAACTAGCGGAGAAACCTACAATGAGCAGTTCTTC. This translates into CASSLTSGETYNEQFF.

The chain is built from TRBV19 and TRBJ1-1; D is unresolved. V was cut by 3 bases and J by 0 bases, with 5 bases left in between. Germline V gene data show CDR1 as LNHDA and CDR2 as SQIVND (reference sequence). The CDR3 runs to 13 residues. As DNA, the CDR3 is TGTGCCAGTAGTATCAGTATGAACACTGAAGCTTTCTTT. The encoded protein is CASSISMNTEAFF.

Worth noting for this clone: The sample has other DNA sequences that encode this CDR3 too. The chain is built from TRBV2 and TRBJ2-1; possibly TRBD2 for D (5 bases). Germline V lookup: CDR1 SNHLY, CDR2 FYNNEI. The CDR3 sequence is 15 residues long. Trimming stripped 1 base from V and 0 bases from J, with 7 bases between. The CDR3 spells CASSEESGSYNEQFF. In nucleotides, the CDR3 is TGTGCCAGCAGTGAAGAGAGCGGCTCCTACAATGAGCAGTTCTTC.

The gene calls are TRBV18 and TRBJ2-3; 10 bases map to TRBD2. The germline V gene encodes CDR1 KGHSH and CDR2 LQKENI. The CDR3 is made up of 17 amino acids. With 2 bases clipped from V and 0 bases from J, the junction kept 5 bases outside the gene matches. This CDR3 reads CASSPNLAGASTDTQYF. The CDR3 bases are TGTGCCAGCTCACCAAATCTAGCGGGGGCTAGCACAGATACGCAGTATTTT.